The subject of this entry is one T cell receptor (beta chain). Clones were sequenced by immunoSEQ multiplex PCR, and TCRdb holds only the in-frame ones, with some missing. The profile shows about 350,000 clones, about 92% of them singletons. The V and J ends lost 1 base and 5 bases, in that order; junction bases with no gene match: 9. Per germline, CDR1 LGHNA and CDR2 YNFKEQ. The length of the CDR3 is 18 residues. This sample stems from a study of blood T cell repertoires in COVID-19. The receptor's source is a woman aged 60-75 years with COVID-19, enrolled during active disease. The sample consisted of peripheral blood. The gene calls are TRBV4-2 and TRBJ2-5, with TRBD2 matching 14 bases. As DNA, the CDR3 is TGTGCCAGCAGCCAAGGGACTAGCGGGGGGCCGATGGTGGAGACCCAGTACTTC. Residues: CASSQGTSGGPMVETQYF.